These 2 T cell receptor beta chains originate from one sample sequenced in a study of metastatic and nonmetastatic thyroid tumors (dated by TCRdb to 2020 to 2022). None of the patients had been given any treatment before thyroid surgery. The protocol used for the library was PCR. The sequencer listed for this sample is Illumina HiSeq 4000. TCRdb reanalyzed the raw reads on its own, using fastp at Q25 for trimming and MiXCR for clone calling, and kept in-frame beta chains. Across this sample there are over 15,000 clones, with around 30% seen only once. The top ten constitute approximately 10% of the sample. The specimen was tumor tissue. These TCRs come from a female donor with papillary thyroid cancer or a benign thyroid nodule (not recorded which). Some clones in this sample may be carry-over from other donors' samples.

This clone was observed many times. The chain joins TRBV20-1 to TRBJ2-7; TRBD2 might be the D (6 bases). V lost 0 bases and J lost 3, with 15 bases in between. The CDR3 is 15 residues long. Germline assignment: CDR1 DFQATT and CDR2 SNEGSKA (reference sequence). The CDR3 coding sequence is TGCAGTGCTAGAGATGGGTACGGGAGAATCTACGAGCAGTACTTC. Protein product: CSARDGYGRIYEQYF.

There are many counts of this clone. The chain is built from TRBV9 and TRBJ2-3; 7 bases are a match to TRBD2. V was pared by 1 base and J by 4 bases, with 6 bases of the junction left unmatched. Germline CDR1 reads SGDLS; CDR2 reads YYNGEE. This CDR3 is built from 15 residues. Written as DNA, the CDR3 is TGTGCCAGCAGCGTACATGATCGGGAGGCAGATACGCAGTATTTT. Translated: CASSVHDREADTQYF.